What follows are 31 T cell receptor beta chains derived from one specimen sequenced in a study of OX40 agonist ivuxolimab in advanced cancers. Sequencing used immunoSEQ multiplex PCR; TCRdb keeps in-frame clones, though not all of them. The sample lists 20,000 to 25,000 clones; about 83% were seen once. The sample consisted of CD4+ or CD8+ T cells sorted from blood, taken in a trial of the OX40 agonist ivuxolimab. These receptors were collected from an adult with an advanced solid tumor such as melanoma, head and neck, liver or kidney cancer.

The V gene is TRBV10-3, the J gene TRBJ1-1, with a tentative D call TRBD1 (5 bases). This CDR3 comprises 15 residues. V was pared by 6 bases and J by 2 bases, with 16 bases between. Germline lookup yields CDR1 ENHRY and CDR2 SYGVKD. The CDR3 reads CAISLDSLLNTEAFF. CDR3 in DNA: TGTGCCATCAGCCTTGACAGTCTTCTTAACACTGAAGCTTTCTTT.

This chain joins TRBV5-4 and TRBJ1-1; a weak D match, TRBD1 (5 bases). The CDR3 is 13 residues long. Germline V CDR1 and CDR2: SGHNT, YYREEE (reference sequence). Trimming left V 0 bases short and J 6 bases short, with 9 bases between. The chain's CDR3 is CASSLGRGPEAFF. As DNA, the CDR3 is TGTGCCAGCAGCTTGGGTAGGGGCCCTGAAGCTTTCTTT. Complete variable domain (other parts from reference TRBV5-4 and TRBJ1-1): ETGVTQSPTHLIKTRGQQVTLRCSSQSGHNTVSWYQQALGQGPQFIFQYYREEENGRGNFPPRFSGLQFPNYSSELNVNALELDDSALYLCASSLGRGPEAFFGQGTRLTVV.

This chain uses TRBV11-2 with TRBJ1-1, with 8 nucleotides matching TRBD1. In germline, CDR1 is SGHAT, CDR2 FQNNGV. The CDR3 runs 16 residues. J was trimmed by 0 bases and V by 4 bases; bases with no gene match: 7. The CDR3 DNA reads TGTGCCAGCAGCTCGACAGGGGCGGGCATGAACACTGAAGCTTTCTTT. Protein sequence: CASSSTGAGMNTEAFF. Full variable domain (remainder filled in from reference TRBV11-2 and TRBJ1-1): EAGVAQSPRYKIIEKRQSVAFWCNPISGHATLYWYQQILGQGPKLLIQFQNNGVVDDSQLPKDRFSAERLKGVDSTLKIQPAKLEDSAVYLCASSSTGAGMNTEAFFGQGTRLTVV.

This chain uses TRBV29-1 with TRBJ2-2, with D perhaps TRBD1 (6 bases). V was cut by 5 bases and J by 0 bases, with 10 bases left in between. CDR3 size: 14 residues. CDR1 is SQVTM and CDR2 is ANQGSEA in the germline V gene. The CDR3 DNA is TGCAGCGTTCTGGGACACGCGAACACCGGGGAGCTGTTTTTT. Translation: CSVLGHANTGELFF.

The V and J genes are TRBV4-1 and TRBJ2-7; a weak D match, TRBD2 (5 bases). The CDR3 runs 13 residues. Trimming left V 5 bases short and J 7 bases short, with 15 bases between. Germline V gene data show CDR1 as MGHRA and CDR2 as YSYEKL. CDR3 sequence (DNA): TGCGCCAGCAGCTACCGGTTTCGAGGGGAGCAGTACTTC. Residues: CASSYRFRGEQYF.

This rearrangement joins TRBV13 to TRBJ1-1; D is perhaps TRBD1 (5 bases). Trimming stripped 5 bases from V and 8 bases from J, with 12 bases between. Germline CDR1 reads PRHDT; CDR2 reads FYEKMQ (reference sequence). This CDR3 spans 12 amino acids. CDR3 bases: TGTGCCAGCAGCCCAATAGGGACGGAAGCTTTCTTT. Protein: CASSPIGTEAFF.

This sequence joins TRBV11-2 and TRBJ2-7, with 7 bases lining up with TRBD2. The CDR3 is 15 amino acids. The V gene's germline CDR1 is SGHAT and CDR2 FQNNGV. V shed 5 bases and J 5 bases; nucleotides not matched to a gene: 12. CDR3 coding DNA: TGTGCCAGCAGCCCCCGGACTAGTGTATTCGACGAGCAGTACTTC. Translation gives CASSPRTSVFDEQYF.

The chain links TRBV7-3 to TRBJ1-2; possibly TRBD1 for D (6 bases). V lost 4 bases to trimming and J lost 8 bases, with 11 bases between them. CDR1 and CDR2 from the germline V gene are SGHTA and FQGTGA. The CDR3 runs to 12 residues. Written as DNA, the CDR3 is TGTGCCAGCAGCTCGGACAGTCAAGGCTACACCTTC. Residues: CASSSDSQGYTF. Variable domain in full (rest from reference TRBV7-3 and TRBJ1-2): GAGVSQTPSNKVTEKGKYVELRCDPISGHTALYWYRQSLGQGPEFLIYFQGTGAADDSGLPNDRFFAVRPEGSVSTLKIQRTERGDSAVYLCASSSDSQGYTFGSGTRLTVV.

In its sample, this clone was seen once. V usage is TRBV5-1 and J usage is TRBJ1-2; TRBD1 matches at 7 bases. Germline V lookup: CDR1 SGHRS, CDR2 YFSETQ. The junction had 11 bases not matched to a gene; V was cut back by 2 bases and J by 4 bases. CDR3 length: 16 amino acids. In DNA form, the CDR3 reads TGCGCCAGCAGCTTAGGGACAGCTCCGAGGAGCTATGGCTACACCTTC. Translation gives CASSLGTAPRSYGYTF.

This clone has only a few counts. Other DNA sequences in this specimen translate into the identical CDR3. The chain employs TRBV5-6 and TRBJ1-1; D unresolved. Germline CDR1 SGHDT, CDR2 YYEEEE. Trimming took 4 bases from V and 0 from J, leaving 7 bases between them. The CDR3 covers 13 residues. The CDR3 is CASSTTLNTEAFF. Written as DNA, the CDR3 is TGTGCCAGCAGCACCACATTGAACACTGAAGCTTTCTTT.

The V gene is TRBV7-9, the J gene TRBJ2-5; TRBD1 matches at 7 bases. The J call may be in error: the DNA end matches TRBJ2-7 better. Germline assignment: CDR1 SEHNR and CDR2 FQNEAQ (reference sequence). This CDR3 is built from 14 residues. CDR3 DNA: TGTGCCAGCAGCGACGACAGGGAGAGCTACGAGCAGTACTTC. The encoded protein is CASSDDRESYEQYF.

The V gene is TRBV4-3, the J gene TRBJ1-4, with D unclear. Germline assignment: CDR1 LGHNA and CDR2 YSLEER. CDR3 length: 15 residues. V lost 2 bases and J 0 bases, leaving 7 bases between the germline ends. CDR3 residues: CASSQLYATNEKLFF. DNA for the CDR3: TGCGCCAGCAGCCAACTTTATGCAACTAATGAAAAACTGTTTTTT.

This sequence joins TRBV9 and TRBJ2-7; D is undetermined. The CDR3 is 14 residues long. Per the germline V gene, CDR1 is SGDLS and CDR2 is YYNGEE. The V end lost 0 bases, the J end lost 3 bases, and 10 bases lay between the germline ends. The CDR3 protein is CASSVGRVGYEQYF. The CDR3 bases are TGTGCCAGCAGCGTAGGCCGGGTCGGCTACGAGCAGTACTTC.

DNA for the CDR3: TGTGCCAGCTCACCACTCCGGGACAGGGGGGATGGAAACACCATATATTTT. Amino acids: CASSPLRDRGDGNTIYF. The chain is built from TRBV18 and TRBJ1-3, with 11 bases matching TRBD1. From germline, CDR1 is KGHSH and CDR2 LQKENI. The CDR3 consists of 17 residues. Trimming cost V 1 base and J 3 bases; bases outside gene matches: 5.

The rearrangement uses TRBV2 and TRBJ1-1, with D perhaps TRBD1 (5 bases). Germline lookup yields CDR1 SNHLY and CDR2 FYNNEI. Deletions cut 0 bases from V and 7 bases from J, with 6 bases between. The CDR3 length is 12 residues. The CDR3 DNA sequence: TGTGCCAGCAGTGAAGCGAGGGGTGAAGCTTTCTTT. It encodes CASSEARGEAFF.

V usage is TRBV4-1 and J usage is TRBJ2-7, with D uncertain. Trimming pared 4 bases from V and 2 bases from J, leaving 9 bases between. The germline gives CDR1 MGHRA, CDR2 YSYEKL. This CDR3 region has 13 residues. DNA for the CDR3: TGCGCCAGCAGCCCTGCCAGGACCTACGAGCAGTACTTC. Its protein is CASSPARTYEQYF.

The V call is TRBV5-5, the J call TRBJ2-7, with 9 bases fitting TRBD1. Germline V gives CDR1 SGHKS, CDR2 YYEKEE (reference sequence). Losses at the gene ends were 0 bases for V and 3 bases for J; bases not matched to a gene: 10. CDR3 size: 17 residues. The CDR3 nucleotides read TGTGCCAGCAGCTTGGAAGGGACGGGACAGGGAAACTACGAGCAGTACTTC. Protein: CASSLEGTGQGNYEQYF.

The V call is TRBV5-6, the J call TRBJ2-5; unclear D gene. Germline CDR1 is SGHDT and CDR2 is YYEEEE. This CDR3 is 16 amino acids long. Trimming pared 0 bases from V and 2 bases from J, leaving 14 bases between. CDR3 sequence reads: CASSLGWGYDQETQYF. DNA of the CDR3: TGTGCCAGCAGCTTGGGATGGGGATACGATCAAGAGACCCAGTACTTC.

V usage is TRBV27 and J usage is TRBJ2-5, with a weak D call TRBD1 (6 bases). Per the germline V gene, CDR1 is MNHEY and CDR2 is SMNVEV (reference sequence). This CDR3 has 13 amino acids. The V and J ends lost 2 bases and 5 bases respectively, with 9 bases between them. The CDR3: CASSLGGPETQYF. The CDR3 DNA follows: TGTGCCAGCAGTTTAGGGGGCCCCGAGACCCAGTACTTC.

This clone was observed once. The chain has TRBV9 and TRBJ2-7, with D possibly TRBD2 on 5 matching bases. Trimming removed 0 bases at V and 5 bases at J, with 6 bases between. CDR1 and CDR2 from the germline V gene are SGDLS and YYNGEE. This CDR3 region has 12 residues. Written as DNA, the CDR3 is TGTGCCAGCAGCGTAGGAGCGGACGAGCAGTACTTC. The encoded protein is CASSVGADEQYF.

The rearrangement joins TRBV4-3 to TRBJ2-1; no reliable D call. The CDR3 runs 14 residues. Per germline, CDR1 LGHNA and CDR2 YSLEER. Trimming took 1 base from V and 10 from J, leaving 14 bases between them. CDR3 amino acids: CASSQVVWPLEQFF. CDR3 in DNA: TGCGCCAGCAGCCAAGTGGTCTGGCCTTTGGAGCAGTTCTTC.

The chain uses TRBV10-1 and TRBJ1-1; TRBD1 might be the D (6 bases). The CDR3 runs 15 residues. Germline V gives CDR1 WNHNN, CDR2 SYGVQD (reference sequence). Trimming stripped 3 bases from V and 4 bases from J, with 15 bases between. DNA for the CDR3: TGCGCCAGCAGTGAAGCCCCACAGGGCGGCACTGAAGCTTTCTTT. Protein sequence: CASSEAPQGGTEAFF.

The J gene is TRBJ2-5, the V gene TRBV7-2, with D possibly being TRBD2 (5 bases). V lost 4 bases and J 0 bases, leaving 6 bases between the germline ends. This CDR3 is built from 13 residues. Germline CDR1 and CDR2: SGHTA and FQGNSA. CDR3 sequence: CASSSDYQETQYF. For the CDR3, the DNA is TGTGCCAGCAGCTCGGACTACCAAGAGACCCAGTACTTC.

In the case of this clone: The final CDR3 position lacks the conserved phenylalanine or tryptophan, pointing to a likely read error. The chain employs TRBV6-6 and TRBJ1-6, with D perhaps TRBD1 (5 bases). V was shortened by 0 bases and J by 10 bases, with 13 bases between the two germline ends. CDR1 is MNHNY, CDR2 SVGAGI, per germline (reference sequence). This CDR3 has 15 amino acids. Here the CDR3 reads CASSYSGGTGSPLHL. In DNA, the CDR3 is TGTGCCAGCAGTTACTCGGGTGGGACGGGATCACCCCTCCACCTT.

The sample holds one count of this clone. This sequence joins TRBV6-5 and TRBJ1-2; tentatively, D is TRBD1 (6 bases). The CDR3 runs to 13 residues. CDR1 MNHEY and CDR2 SVGAGI come from the germline V gene. Trimming cost V 11 bases and J 2 bases, with 15 bases left between them. CDR3 amino acids: CAAVGGRNYGYTF. The CDR3 nucleotides are TGTGCCGCCGTAGGGGGGCGGAACTATGGCTACACCTTC.

The V and J genes are TRBV7-8 and TRBJ1-1; TRBD1 is a possible D gene (5 bases). CDR3 length: 14 residues. V shed 5 bases and J shed 4 bases, with 14 bases lying between them. Looked up from germline, CDR1 is SGHVS and CDR2 is FQNEAQ. The CDR3 reads CASSKSTGVTEAFF. Written as DNA, the CDR3 is TGTGCCAGCAGCAAGAGCACGGGGGTCACTGAAGCTTTCTTT.

This rearrangement joins TRBV10-3 to TRBJ1-2, with TRBD1 matching over 7 bases. This CDR3 comprises 16 residues. Looked up from germline, CDR1 is ENHRY and CDR2 is SYGVKD. V trimming: 4 bases; J trimming: 1 base; junction bases outside the gene matches: 9. The CDR3 DNA reads as TGTGCCATCAGTGCCCCCGGGACAGCCATTAACTATGGCTACACCTTC. The encoded protein is CAISAPGTAINYGYTF.

Turning to this clone: Since no conserved phenylalanine or tryptophan closes the CDR3, a read error is the likely cause. This chain links TRBV18 with TRBJ1-6; 11 bases align to TRBD1. Losses at the gene ends were 4 bases for V and 10 bases for J; bases not matched to a gene: 3. The CDR3 has 14 residues. From germline, CDR1 is KGHSH and CDR2 LQKENI. CDR3 loop: CASSQDRGPSPLHL. Here the CDR3 DNA reads TGTGCCAGCTCACAGGACAGGGGGCCATCACCCCTCCACCTT.

This clone was observed a single time. This chain connects TRBV9 to TRBJ2-5, with unresolved D. From germline, CDR1 is SGDLS and CDR2 YYNGEE. This CDR3 contains 15 residues. Trimming shortened V by 0 bases and J by 4 bases, and 13 bases separated the two germline ends. CDR3 region: CASSVEDLPPETQYF. The CDR3 nucleotides read TGTGCCAGCAGCGTAGAAGACCTACCCCCAGAGACCCAGTACTTC.

This rearrangement joins TRBV7-3 to TRBJ2-5, with D maybe TRBD2 (6 bases). Trimming removed 5 bases at V and 2 bases at J, with 24 bases between. The germline CDR1 and CDR2 sequences are SGHTA and FQGTGA. The CDR3 is 18 residues long. The CDR3 sequence is CASSPGGAAGRGQETQYF. In DNA, the CDR3 is TGTGCCAGCAGCCCCGGCGGGGCCGCAGGGCGAGGTCAAGAGACCCAGTACTTC.

The chain has TRBV4-1 and TRBJ2-7; possibly TRBD2 for D (6 bases). V was shortened by 4 bases and J by 7 bases, with 17 bases between the two germline ends. The CDR3 extends over 14 amino acids. Germline V gives CDR1 MGHRA, CDR2 YSYEKL. CDR3 DNA sequence: TGCGCCAGCAGCCTCCGGGACTCCCGGGTTGAGCAGTACTTC. It codes for CASSLRDSRVEQYF.